Below, 12 T cell receptor beta chains from the same sample are listed, as sequenced in a study of blood T cell repertoires in COVID-19 (TCRdb year 2020). Library preparation was by the immunoSEQ multiplex PCR assay. The immuneACCESS repertoire file appears here via TCRdb, limited to in-frame rearrangements. These files lack a portion of the clones; in checked studies, under half of the deficit traces to unresolved V genes, and the cause of the others is not known. The sample profile shows approximately 300,000 clones; approximately 92% of them were found once. The leading ten clones occupy about 18% of the sample. The specimen sequenced was PBMCs or T cells enriched from blood (not recorded which). The source of these receptors is a woman aged 25-40 years who had recovered from COVID-19.

The chain couples TRBV7-9 to TRBJ1-2; D perhaps matches TRBD1 (6 bases). Germline V gene sequence: CDR1 SEHNR, CDR2 FQNEAQ (reference sequence). V was pared by 1 base and J by 11 bases, with 17 bases between. The CDR3 runs to 14 residues. The CDR3 spells CASSLGTAPGGYTF. CDR3 DNA sequence: TGTGCCAGCAGCTTAGGGACAGCCCCTGGTGGGTACACCTTC.

The chain joins TRBV12-3 or TRBV12-4 to TRBJ2-1; 11 bases agree with TRBD1. The junction had 7 bases not matched to a gene; V was cut back by 10 bases and J by 8 bases. This CDR3 is 13 amino acids long. CDR3 in amino acids: CAISGQGADEQFF. Here the CDR3 DNA reads TGTGCCATATCCGGACAGGGGGCGGATGAGCAGTTCTTC.

J is TRBJ2-7 and V is TRBV25-1; 7 bases agree with TRBD2. The germline V gene has CDR1 MGHDK and CDR2 SYGVNS. This CDR3 comprises 14 residues. The junction had 5 bases not matched to a gene; V was cut back by 4 bases and J by 2 bases. CDR3: CASSGGTTPYEQYF. CDR3 coding DNA: TGTGCCAGCAGTGGGGGGACTACGCCCTACGAGCAGTACTTC.

This CDR3 is CASRDLDRGEPEAFF. The CDR3 DNA is TGTGCCAGTAGGGACCTGGACAGGGGAGAACCTGAAGCTTTCTTT. The chain employs TRBV19 and TRBJ1-1, with 9 bases fitting TRBD1. CDR3 length: 15 amino acids. Per the germline V gene, CDR1 is LNHDA and CDR2 is SQIVND (reference sequence). Trimming removed 6 bases from V and 6 bases from J; junction bases left unmatched: 11.

This clone was detected once. The CDR3, as DNA: TGTGCCAGCAGTTCCCTAGCGGGGTATCACAATGAGCAGTTCTTC. It translates to CASSSLAGYHNEQFF. The chain couples TRBV27 to TRBJ2-1; 9 nucleotides agree with TRBD2. Germline V CDR1 and CDR2: MNHEY, SMNVEV (reference sequence). The trim removed 4 bases at V and 5 bases at J, leaving 6 bases unmatched. The CDR3 runs to 15 residues.

As concerns this clone: The same CDR3 can be traced to other DNA sequences in this sample. The CDR3 DNA sequence: TGTGCCAGCAGGAACGGGATCTCAACTTCCTACGAGCAGTACTTC. Amino acid sequence: CASRNGISTSYEQYF. V is TRBV28 and J is TRBJ2-7, with D possibly being TRBD2 (5 bases). There are 15 residues in the CDR3. Germline values: CDR1 MDHEN, CDR2 SYDVKM. The V gene lost 6 bases and the J gene lost 1 base, with 16 bases spanning the gap.

V gene TRBV5-8 combines with J gene TRBJ2-2, with D unresolved. The germline gives CDR1 SGHTS, CDR2 YDEGEE. V was cut by 0 bases and J by 4 bases, with 4 bases left in between. The CDR3 loop spans 13 amino acids. CDR3 sequence reads: CASSLGLTGELFF. Written as DNA, the CDR3 is TGTGCCAGCAGCTTGGGGCTCACCGGGGAGCTGTTTTTT.

The chain couples TRBV11-3 to TRBJ2-7, with TRBD1 identical over 9 bases. Unmatched junction bases numbered 6, after V lost 4 bases and J lost 5 bases. CDR1 SGHNT and CDR2 YENEEA come from the germline V gene. CDR3 length equals 14 residues. The CDR3 protein is CASSSPGQGHEQYF. CDR3 DNA sequence: TGTGCCAGCAGCTCTCCGGGACAGGGCCACGAGCAGTACTTC. Full variable domain (remainder filled in from reference TRBV11-3 and TRBJ2-7): EAGVVQSPRYKIIEKKQPVAFWCNPISGHNTLYWYLQNLGQGPELLIRYENEEAVDDSQLPKDRFSAERLKGVDSTLKIQPAELGDSAVYLCASSSPGQGHEQYFGPGTRLTVT.

The chain links TRBV19 to TRBJ1-2; TRBD1 matches at 9 bases. Germline V gene data show CDR1 as LNHDA and CDR2 as SQIVND (reference sequence). The CDR3 covers 13 residues. The V segment lost 8 bases and the J segment 7 bases; nucleotides outside the gene matches: 8. The chain's CDR3 is CASLDRGGVGYTF. The CDR3 DNA reads as TGTGCCAGTCTGGACAGGGGTGGAGTTGGCTACACCTTC.

V usage is TRBV2 and J usage is TRBJ1-1, with 11 bases identical to TRBD1. The J segment lost 3 bases and the V segment lost 8 bases, leaving 8 bases of the junction unmatched. Germline CDR1 reads SNHLY; CDR2 reads FYNNEI. This CDR3 spans 15 amino acids. The CDR3, as DNA: TGTGCCAGCGGTCGGACAGGGGGCCCGTACACTGAAGCTTTCTTT. Translating gives CASGRTGGPYTEAFF. Looking up the rest from reference TRBV2 and TRBJ1-1 gives the full variable domain: EPEVTQTPSHQVTQMGQEVILRCVPISNHLYFYWYRQILGQKVEFLVSFYNNEISEKSEIFDDQFSVERPDGSNFTLKIRSTKLEDSAMYFCASGRTGGPYTEAFFGQGTRLTVV.

The J gene is TRBJ2-5, the V gene TRBV2, with 14 bases lining up with TRBD2. The germline V gene has CDR1 SNHLY and CDR2 FYNNEI. The CDR3 length is 15 residues. J was trimmed by 3 bases and V by 6 bases; bases with no gene match: 3. CDR3 region: CASRRTSGGKETQYF. In DNA form, the CDR3 reads TGTGCCAGCAGGAGGACTAGCGGGGGGAAAGAGACCCAGTACTTC.

The rearrangement uses TRBV4-1 and TRBJ2-5; perhaps TRBD2 as D (6 bases). The CDR3 spans 15 residues. V was pared by 1 base and J by 7 bases, with 16 bases between. Germline CDR1 MGHRA, CDR2 YSYEKL. CDR3 sequence (DNA): TGCGCCAGCAGCCAAGGCCGGAGGGAGTTAGGGACCCAGTACTTC. It specifies CASSQGRRELGTQYF.